This T cell receptor (beta chain) is from a study of beta chain features in type 1 diabetes. Overall study findings and caveats: A PCR bias possibly favoring shorter templates would apply equally to patients and controls. TCRB CDR3s from Type 1 diabetes patients were moderately but significantly shorter in all four CD4+ subsets. Compared to healthy donors, patients appeared to have naive, central memory and Treg TCRB repertoires that were more alike.

This CDR3 has 14 residues. Trimming pared 7 bases from V and 6 bases from J, leaving 18 bases between. Per germline, CDR1 SNHLY and CDR2 FYNNEI. Isolated RNA was reverse transcribed in full, so expressed TCRB transcripts were sequenced. Using immunoSEQ multiplex PCR, the repertoire was profiled, and TCRdb retains in-frame clones only, with some absent. The table shows hundreds of thousands of clones, with about 14% occurring only once. This clone appeared a few times. The antigen is undetermined. The genes are TRBV2 and TRBJ1-2; possible D gene TRBD1, 5 bases. The sample taken for sequencing was naive CD4+ T cells from blood. The sequence was obtained from a man aged 18 to 35 with type 1 diabetes. CDR3 sequence: CASTPRGQGDGYTF. The CDR3 nucleotides read TGTGCCAGCACCCCGAGAGGGCAGGGAGATGGCTACACCTTC.